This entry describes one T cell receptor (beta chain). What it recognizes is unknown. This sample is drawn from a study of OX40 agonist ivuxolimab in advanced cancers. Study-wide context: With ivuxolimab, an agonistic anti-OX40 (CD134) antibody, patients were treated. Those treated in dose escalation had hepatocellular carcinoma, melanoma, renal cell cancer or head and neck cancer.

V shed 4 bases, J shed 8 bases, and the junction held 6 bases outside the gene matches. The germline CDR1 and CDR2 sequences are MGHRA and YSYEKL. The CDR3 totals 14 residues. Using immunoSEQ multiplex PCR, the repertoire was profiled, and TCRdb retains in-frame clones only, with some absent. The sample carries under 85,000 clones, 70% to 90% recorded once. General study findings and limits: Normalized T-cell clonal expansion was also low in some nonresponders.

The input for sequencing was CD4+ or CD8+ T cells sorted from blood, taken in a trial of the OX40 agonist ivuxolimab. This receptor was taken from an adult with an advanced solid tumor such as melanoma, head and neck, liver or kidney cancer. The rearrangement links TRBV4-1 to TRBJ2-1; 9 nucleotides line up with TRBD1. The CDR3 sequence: CASSPWDREDEQFF. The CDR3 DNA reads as TGCGCCAGCAGCCCTTGGGACAGGGAGGATGAGCAGTTCTTC.